The clone carrying this TCR beta chain was seen once. Antigen: not known. A modified ARM-PCR protocol with three rounds of nested PCR amplified TCRbeta. TCRdb called the multiplex PCR reads again in MiXCR, with one record for every CDR3 protein. The repertoire holds roughly 120,000 distinct CDR3 sequences, with about 80% as singletons. From germline, CDR1 is SGHKS and CDR2 YYEKEE (reference sequence). Trimming removed 1 base from V and 12 bases from J, with 15 bases in between. The CDR3 totals 13 residues. This sample is drawn from a study of tumor and adjacent non-tumor tissue in lung cancer. No cell sorting was done before RNA was extracted from the tissue. Chemotherapy-naive patients with new lung cancer underwent thoracic surgery in China, August–late 2014. Findings and caveats of the study: Higher tumor TCR diversity was associated with shorter survival. TCR diversity was significantly greater in tumor than normal lung tissue. Tumor repertoires had a smaller top 100 clone share than normal lung.

Sample: lung tumor tissue. The chain has TRBV5-5 and TRBJ2-3; maybe TRBD1 (5 bases). The source is a man in his 70s with non-small cell lung cancer. The CDR3 spells CASSLQGTDIQYF. The CDR3 bases are TGTGCCAGCAGCTTGCAGGGCACAGACATTCAGTATTTT.